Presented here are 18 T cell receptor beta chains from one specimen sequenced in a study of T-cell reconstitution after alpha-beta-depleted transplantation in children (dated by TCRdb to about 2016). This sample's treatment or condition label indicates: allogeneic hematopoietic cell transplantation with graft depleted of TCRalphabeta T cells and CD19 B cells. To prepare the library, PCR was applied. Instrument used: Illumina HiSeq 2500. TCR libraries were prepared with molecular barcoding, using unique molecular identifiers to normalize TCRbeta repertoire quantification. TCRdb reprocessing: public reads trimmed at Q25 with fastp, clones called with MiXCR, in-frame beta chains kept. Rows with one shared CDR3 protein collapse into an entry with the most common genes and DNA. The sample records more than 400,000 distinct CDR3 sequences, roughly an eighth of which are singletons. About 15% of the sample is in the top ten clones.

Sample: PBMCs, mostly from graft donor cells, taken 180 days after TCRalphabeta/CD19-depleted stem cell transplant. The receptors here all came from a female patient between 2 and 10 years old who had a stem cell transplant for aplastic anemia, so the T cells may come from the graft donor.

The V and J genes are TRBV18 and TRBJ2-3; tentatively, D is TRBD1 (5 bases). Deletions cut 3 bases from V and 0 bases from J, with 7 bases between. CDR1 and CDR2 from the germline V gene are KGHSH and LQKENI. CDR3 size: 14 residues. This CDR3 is CASSPGASTDTQYF. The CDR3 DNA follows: TGTGCCAGCTCACCTGGGGCGAGCACAGATACGCAGTATTTT. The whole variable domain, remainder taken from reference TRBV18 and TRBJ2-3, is NAGVMQNPRHLVRRRGQEARLRCSPMKGHSHVYWYRQLPEEGLKFMVYLQKENIIDESGMPKERFSAEFPKEGPSILRIQQVVRGDSAAYFCASSPGASTDTQYFGPGTRLTVL.

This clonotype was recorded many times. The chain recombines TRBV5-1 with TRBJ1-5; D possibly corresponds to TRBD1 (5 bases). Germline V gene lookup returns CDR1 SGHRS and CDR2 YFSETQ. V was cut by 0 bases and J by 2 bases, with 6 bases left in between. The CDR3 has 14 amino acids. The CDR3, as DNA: TGCGCCAGCAGCTTGGTAGGGGGCAATCAGCCCCAGCATTTT. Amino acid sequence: CASSLVGGNQPQHF.

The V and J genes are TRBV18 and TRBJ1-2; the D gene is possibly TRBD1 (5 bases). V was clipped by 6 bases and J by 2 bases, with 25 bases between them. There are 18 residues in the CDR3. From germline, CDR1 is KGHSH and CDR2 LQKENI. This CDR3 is CASSPAVRGAGLNYGYTF. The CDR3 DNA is TGTGCCAGCTCCCCCGCGGTGAGGGGCGCGGGTTTAAACTATGGCTACACCTTC. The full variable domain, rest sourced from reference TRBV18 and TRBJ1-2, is NAGVMQNPRHLVRRRGQEARLRCSPMKGHSHVYWYRQLPEEGLKFMVYLQKENIIDESGMPKERFSAEFPKEGPSILRIQQVVRGDSAAYFCASSPAVRGAGLNYGYTFGSGTRLTVV.

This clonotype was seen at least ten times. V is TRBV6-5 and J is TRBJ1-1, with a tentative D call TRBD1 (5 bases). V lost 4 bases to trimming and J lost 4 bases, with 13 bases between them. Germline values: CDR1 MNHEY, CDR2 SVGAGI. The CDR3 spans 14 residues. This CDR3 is CASSSERGGTEAFF. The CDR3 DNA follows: TGTGCCAGCAGTTCCGAAAGGGGCGGCACTGAAGCTTTCTTT.

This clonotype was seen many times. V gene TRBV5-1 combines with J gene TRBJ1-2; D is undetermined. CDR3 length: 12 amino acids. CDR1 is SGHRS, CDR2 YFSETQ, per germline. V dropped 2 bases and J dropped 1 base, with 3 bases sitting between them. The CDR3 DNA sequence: TGCGCCAGCAGCTTCGGTAACTATGGCTACACCTTC. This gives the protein CASSFGNYGYTF.

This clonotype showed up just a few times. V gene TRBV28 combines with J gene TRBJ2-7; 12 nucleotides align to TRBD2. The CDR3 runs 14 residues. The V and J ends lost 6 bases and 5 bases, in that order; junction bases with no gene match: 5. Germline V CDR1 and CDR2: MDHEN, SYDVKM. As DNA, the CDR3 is TGTGCCAGCAGGGAGACTAGCGGGAGCAACGAGCAGTACTTC. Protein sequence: CASRETSGSNEQYF.

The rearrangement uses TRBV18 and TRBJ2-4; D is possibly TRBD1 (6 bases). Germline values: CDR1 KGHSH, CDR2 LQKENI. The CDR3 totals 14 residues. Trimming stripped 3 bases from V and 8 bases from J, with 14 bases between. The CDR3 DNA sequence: TGTGCCAGCTCACCGGGGACAAACGGGGACATTCAGTACTTC. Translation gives CASSPGTNGDIQYF.

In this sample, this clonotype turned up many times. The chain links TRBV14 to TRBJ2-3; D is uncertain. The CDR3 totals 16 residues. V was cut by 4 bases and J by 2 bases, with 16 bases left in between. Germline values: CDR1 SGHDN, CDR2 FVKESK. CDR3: CASSPPGRLNTDTQYF. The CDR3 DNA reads TGTGCCAGCAGCCCCCCCGGGCGGCTAAACACAGATACGCAGTATTTT.

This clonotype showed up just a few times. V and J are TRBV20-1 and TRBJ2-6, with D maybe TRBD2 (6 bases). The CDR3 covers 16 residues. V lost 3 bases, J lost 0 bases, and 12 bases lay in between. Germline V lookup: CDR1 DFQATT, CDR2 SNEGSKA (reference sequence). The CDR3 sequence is CSASGTSISGANVLTF. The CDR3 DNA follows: TGCAGTGCTAGTGGGACTTCCATCTCTGGGGCCAACGTCCTGACTTTC.

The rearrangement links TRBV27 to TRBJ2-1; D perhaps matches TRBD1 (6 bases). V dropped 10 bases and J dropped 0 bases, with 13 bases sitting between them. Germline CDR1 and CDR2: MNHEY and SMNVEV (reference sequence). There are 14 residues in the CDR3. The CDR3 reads CATTDSSSYNEQFF. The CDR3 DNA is TGTGCCACCACGGACAGTAGCTCCTACAATGAGCAGTTCTTC.

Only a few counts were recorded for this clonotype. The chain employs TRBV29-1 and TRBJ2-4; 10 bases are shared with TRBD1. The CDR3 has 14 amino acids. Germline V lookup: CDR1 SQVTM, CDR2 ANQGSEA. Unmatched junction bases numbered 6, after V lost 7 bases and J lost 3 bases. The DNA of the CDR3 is TGCAGCGCCGGGGACAGGGGAGGCAAAAACATTCAGTACTTC. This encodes CSAGDRGGKNIQYF.

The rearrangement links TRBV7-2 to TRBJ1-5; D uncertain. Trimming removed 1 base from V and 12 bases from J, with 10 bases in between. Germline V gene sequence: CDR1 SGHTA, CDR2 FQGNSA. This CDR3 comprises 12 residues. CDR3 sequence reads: CASSLVSGIQHF. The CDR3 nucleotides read TGTGCCAGCAGCTTAGTGAGTGGTATCCAGCATTTT.

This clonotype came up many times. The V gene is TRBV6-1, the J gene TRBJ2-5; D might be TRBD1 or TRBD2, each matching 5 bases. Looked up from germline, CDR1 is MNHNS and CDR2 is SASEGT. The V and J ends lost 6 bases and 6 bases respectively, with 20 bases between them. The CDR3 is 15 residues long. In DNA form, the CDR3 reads TGTGCCAGCAGCCTCGGGGCCGCATTTCTAAAGACCCAGTACTTC. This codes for CASSLGAAFLKTQYF.

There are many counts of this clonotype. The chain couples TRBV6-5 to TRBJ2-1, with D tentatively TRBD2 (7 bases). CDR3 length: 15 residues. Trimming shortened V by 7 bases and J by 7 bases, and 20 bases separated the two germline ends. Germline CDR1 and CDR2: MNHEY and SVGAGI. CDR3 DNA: TGTGCCAGCACCCGGACTAGGGGGAAAAATAATGAGCAGTTCTTC. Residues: CASTRTRGKNNEQFF.

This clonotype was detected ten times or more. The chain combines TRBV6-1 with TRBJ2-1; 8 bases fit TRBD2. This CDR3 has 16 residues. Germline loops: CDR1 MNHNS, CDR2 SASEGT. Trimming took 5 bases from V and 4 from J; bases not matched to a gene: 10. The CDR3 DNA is TGTGCCAGCAGTACCAAGCGGGGGCCTAATTACAATGAGCAGTTCTTC. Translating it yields CASSTKRGPNYNEQFF.

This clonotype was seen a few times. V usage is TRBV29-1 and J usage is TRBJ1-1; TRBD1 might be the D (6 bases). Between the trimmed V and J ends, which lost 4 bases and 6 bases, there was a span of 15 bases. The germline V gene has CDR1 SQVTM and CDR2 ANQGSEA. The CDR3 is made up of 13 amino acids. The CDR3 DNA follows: TGCAGCGTTGCGGGGGGACAACGGTCTGAAGCTTTCTTT. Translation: CSVAGGQRSEAFF.

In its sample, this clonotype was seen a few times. The CDR3 reads CSVEGSRANGYTF. In DNA form, the CDR3 reads TGCAGCGTTGAAGGGAGCAGGGCGAATGGCTACACCTTC. The chain recombines TRBV29-1 with TRBJ1-2, with D possibly TRBD1 on 5 matching bases. Germline-derived CDR1 and CDR2 are SQVTM and ANQGSEA. The V end lost 1 base, the J end lost 6 bases, and 12 bases lay between the germline ends. CDR3 size: 13 residues.

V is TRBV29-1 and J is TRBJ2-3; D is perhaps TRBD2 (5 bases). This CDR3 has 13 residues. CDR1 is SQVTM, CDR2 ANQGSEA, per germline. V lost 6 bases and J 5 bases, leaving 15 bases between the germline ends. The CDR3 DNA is TGCAGCGTGGTTTTGCGGGTGGTAGATACGCAGTATTTT. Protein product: CSVVLRVVDTQYF.